This TCR beta chain was sequenced during a study of technical replicates of blood from a handful of donors. Trimming at V came to 5 bases and at J to 0 bases, leaving 9 bases not matched to a gene. The CDR3 extends over 16 amino acids. The germline gives CDR1 MNHEY, CDR2 SMNVEV (reference sequence). Repertoires were generated with immunoSEQ multiplex PCR, while TCRdb's copy carries only in-frame clones and drops some. The sample yields some 15,000 clones, around 81% seen once. Material: PBMCs. The sequence was collected from a human donor in good health. V is TRBV27 and J is TRBJ2-7; 8 bases align to TRBD2. CDR3 sequence reads: CASSPGAGGISYEQYF. Written as DNA, the CDR3 is TGTGCCAGCAGTCCAGGGGCGGGGGGTATCTCCTACGAGCAGTACTTC.